This T cell receptor (beta chain) comes out of a study of shared clonotypes between healthy human individuals. This clone was counted once. Selected positively for CCR7 and CD45RO-negative, naive CD8 cells excluded terminally differentiated effector memory CD45RA+ cells. Deep was the level at which the assay was run. Some clones are missing from TCRdb's copy, which holds only in-frame ones; the method was immunoSEQ multiplex PCR. The data hold roughly 2.1 million clones, with around 93% observed a single time. The sample comprised naive CD8+ T cells from PBMCs. The origin of this receptor is a man aged 18 to 35 in good health. Some clones in this sample may be carry-over from other donors' samples.

The CDR3 sequence: CASSLEQGVGNYGYTF. In DNA, the CDR3 is TGTGCCAGCAGCTTGGAACAGGGCGTCGGAAACTATGGCTACACCTTC. The chain uses TRBV5-6 and TRBJ1-2; D possibly corresponds to TRBD1 (6 bases). The CDR3 is 16 residues long. V was shortened by 0 bases and J by 2 bases, with 14 bases between the two germline ends. In germline, CDR1 is SGHDT, CDR2 YYEEEE.